This paragraph covers one TCR beta chain sequence. Its antigen is as yet unknown. Arm-PCR with iRepertoire HTBI primers amplified the CDR3 regions for these TCR beta libraries. TCRdb re-derived calls from the multiplex PCR reads in MiXCR, one entry per CDR3 protein. The sample carries about 340,000 distinct CDR3 sequences, around a fifth recorded once. Described time point: persistent/refractory GD, antithyroid drugs over 5 years with positive TRAb. Following extraction of RNA from PBMCs, that RNA was used to make the TCR library. Graves' disease was diagnosed by American Thyroid Association guidelines. This entry belongs to a study of regulatory T cells in long-lasting Graves disease. Study as a whole: The term persistent Graves' disease signified upward of 5 years on antithyroid drugs with positive TSH receptor antibodies.

General observations from the study: Persistent Graves' patients showed less TCR diversity than newly diagnosed patients showed. Persistent disease preferred TRBV28, TRBJ1-2 and TRBJ2-5.

Germline lookup yields CDR1 SGHAT and CDR2 FQDESV (reference sequence). This CDR3 has 14 residues. The ends were cut back, 5 bases at V and 7 bases at J, with 15 bases in the middle. This TCR derives from a female donor with Graves disease. The chain uses TRBV11-1 and TRBJ2-1; a weak D match, TRBD1 (6 bases). This specimen was peripheral blood mononuclear cells (PBMCs), taken when the disease was refractory, from a patient treated with antithyroid drugs. As DNA, the CDR3 is TGTGCCAGCAGCCTACCACAGGGTTTTAATGAGCAGTTCTTC. Amino acid sequence: CASSLPQGFNEQFF.